This T cell receptor beta chain is from a study of T cell responses to AZD1222 COVID-19 vaccine. Looking at the study overall: Combined were second doses at about 4 or about 12 weeks. Study-level points and caveats: Nearly half of spike-specific TCRs reportedly go after variant regions that carry no mutations. CD4 TCRs covered the whole spike, strongest at regions 160-218 and 743-854. It was only after the peak T cell response that any repertoires were sampled.

This table comes from immunoSEQ multiplex PCR, and its TCRdb copy is limited to in-frame clones, with some not included. The data show about 120,000 clones, with over 70% seen just once and about 5% held by the top ten. For this clone: The antigen is unknown.

The TCR sequence derives from an adult in good health. The starting material was peripheral blood, obtained on day 0 of AZD1222 vaccination.

CDR3 residues: CASSLYLGQGRAGELFF. In DNA, the CDR3 is TGTGCCAGCAGCTTATACCTGGGACAGGGTAGGGCCGGGGAGCTGTTTTTT. V usage is TRBV7-9 and J usage is TRBJ2-2; 9 nucleotides align to TRBD1. This CDR3 is 17 amino acids long. Looked up from germline, CDR1 is SEHNR and CDR2 is FQNEAQ (reference sequence). Trimming at V came to 2 bases and at J to 6 bases, leaving 10 bases not matched to a gene.